These T cell receptor beta chains were read from a single sample in a study of T-cell memory formation after mild COVID-19. TCRdb re-called the 5' RACE reads with MiXCR, one entry per CDR3 protein. The sample holds around 400,000 distinct CDR3 sequences; 20% to 25% are singletons and the top ten take 8.8%. The sample consisted of PBMCs or a T cell subset sorted from them (not recorded which). Source of these receptors: an adult woman who had mild COVID-19 (a few samples of this study predate the infection). Cell type and time point are not known. CDR3s leave out the opening cysteine and the closing phenylalanine or tryptophan. Each record gives: V gene, J gene, CDR3 protein.

V gene: TRBV6-6; J gene: TRBJ1-1; CDR3 protein: ASSKQGSWTEAF
V gene: TRBV10-2; J gene: TRBJ2-2; CDR3 protein: ARSGTGETGELF
V gene: TRBV29-1; J gene: TRBJ2-1; CDR3 protein: SVEEGLAHPDEQF
V gene: TRBV4-1; J gene: TRBJ1-5; CDR3 protein: ASSQDWGQRNQPQH
V gene: TRBV12-3/TRBV12-4; J gene: TRBJ2-1; CDR3 protein: ASSPGLAGGLPYNEQF
V gene: TRBV7-9; J gene: TRBJ1-1; CDR3 protein: ASSIIRKGGNTEAF
V gene: TRBV6-5; J gene: TRBJ1-2; CDR3 protein: ASSYESYGGVSGYT
V gene: TRBV4-1; J gene: TRBJ1-2; CDR3 protein: ASSPPGRGATGYT
V gene: TRBV7-2; J gene: TRBJ1-5; CDR3 protein: ASSSDLTDYSNQPQH
V gene: TRBV27; J gene: TRBJ1-2; CDR3 protein: ASSFLSGTGANYGYT
V gene: TRBV12-3/TRBV12-4; J gene: TRBJ2-3; CDR3 protein: ASSLGTIDTQY
V gene: TRBV7-6; J gene: TRBJ1-6; CDR3 protein: ASSLGNRGTNSPLN
V gene: TRBV5-1; J gene: TRBJ1-1; CDR3 protein: ASSRYSAGVPEAF
V gene: TRBV4-2; J gene: TRBJ1-5; CDR3 protein: ASSKRDRDQPQH
V gene: TRBV3-1; J gene: TRBJ2-1; CDR3 protein: ASSPRGAPLYNEQF
V gene: TRBV4-3; J gene: TRBJ2-2; CDR3 protein: ASSQGSFEGELF
V gene: TRBV6-5; J gene: TRBJ2-3; CDR3 protein: ASSSYGLAGPHDTQY
V gene: TRBV7-9; J gene: TRBJ2-1; CDR3 protein: ASIPETSPGGPGEQF
V gene: TRBV3-2; J gene: TRBJ2-7; CDR3 protein: ASPPGQLTYEQY
V gene: TRBV27; J gene: TRBJ2-3; CDR3 protein: ASSLNRGHGTDTQY
V gene: TRBV20-1; J gene: TRBJ1-5; CDR3 protein: SARDSGSGQPQH
V gene: TRBV3-1; J gene: TRBJ2-7; CDR3 protein: ASSRLAGGSLSHEQY
V gene: TRBV7-9; J gene: TRBJ2-2; CDR3 protein: ASSAMAATGELF
V gene: TRBV11-2; J gene: TRBJ2-7; CDR3 protein: ASSDDPGAIYEQY
V gene: TRBV7-9; J gene: TRBJ2-6; CDR3 protein: ASSFIPGQLSGANVLT
V gene: TRBV6-6; J gene: TRBJ2-1; CDR3 protein: ASIPRQGPGSSSYNEQF